These 10 T cell receptor beta chains were all obtained from the same sample, sequenced in a study of CD8 T cells in ankylosing spondylitis. MiXCR was run by TCRdb on the 5' RACE reads, yielding one entry per CDR3 protein. Of 100,000 to 150,000 distinct CDR3 sequences in the sample, around 8.5% were seen once. Sequenced: blood, either unsorted or a sorted T cell fraction (not recorded which). Receptors were obtained from a male donor with ankylosing spondylitis or in good health (not recorded which).

This clonotype has at least ten counts. The J gene is TRBJ2-3, the V gene TRBV20-1, with 14 positions matching TRBD2. Germline V gene lookup returns CDR1 DFQATT and CDR2 SNEGSKA (reference sequence). CDR3 length: 14 amino acids. The V gene end was trimmed by 6 bases and the J gene end by 7 bases; junction bases not matched to a gene: 6. CDR3 residues: CSATTSGRVNTQYF. CDR3 nucleotides: TGCAGTGCCACGACTAGCGGGAGGGTAAATACGCAGTATTTT.

The table lists this clonotype with a few counts. The V call is TRBV7-2, the J call TRBJ1-6, with D unresolved. This CDR3 has 14 amino acids. Trimming stripped 2 bases from V and 7 bases from J, with 9 bases between. Looked up from germline, CDR1 is SGHTA and CDR2 is FQGNSA. CDR3 nucleotides: TGTGCCAGCAGCTTATTTTTGGGGAATTCACCCCTCCACTTT. It yields the protein CASSLFLGNSPLHF.

This clonotype was recorded at least ten times. The rearrangement uses TRBV7-2 and TRBJ1-3; D gene unclear. V was trimmed by 1 base and J by 2 bases, leaving 9 bases between them. The germline V gene has CDR1 SGHTA and CDR2 FQGNSA. CDR3 length: 15 residues. DNA for the CDR3: TGTGCCAGCAGCTTAGTTTCCAGTCCTGGAAACACCATATATTTT. Protein product: CASSLVSSPGNTIYF.

This clonotype was observed at least ten times. This CDR3 is CASSLGSMFTGELFF. As DNA, the CDR3 is TGCGCCAGCAGCTTGGGGTCGATGTTCACCGGGGAGCTGTTTTTT. The chain links TRBV5-1 to TRBJ2-2; unclear D gene. V lost 0 bases, J lost 4 bases, and 10 bases lay in between. The length of the CDR3 is 15 residues. Germline CDR1 and CDR2: SGHRS and YFSETQ.

This sequence joins TRBV5-1 and TRBJ2-1; the match to TRBD1 covers 9 bases. CDR3 size: 15 residues. J gave up 1 base and V 4 bases, and 3 bases lay outside the gene matches. Looked up from germline, CDR1 is SGHRS and CDR2 is YFSETQ. As DNA, the CDR3 is TGCGCCAGCAGCGCGGGACAGGGTTCCTACAATGAGCAGTTCTTC. Amino acid sequence: CASSAGQGSYNEQFF. Together with reference TRBV5-1 and TRBJ2-1, the CDR3 gives the full variable domain: KAGVTQTPRYLIKTRGQQVTLSCSPISGHRSVSWYQQTPGQGLQFLFEYFSETQRNKGNFPGRFSGRQFSNSRSEMNVSTLELGDSALYLCASSAGQGSYNEQFFGPGTRLTVL.

CDR3 amino acids: CSARESSGSGDTQYF. The CDR3, as DNA: TGCAGTGCTAGAGAGTCTAGCGGGAGTGGAGATACGCAGTATTTT. The rearrangement uses TRBV20-1 and TRBJ2-3; TRBD2 matches at 10 bases. Germline assignment: CDR1 DFQATT and CDR2 SNEGSKA (reference sequence). The CDR3 has 15 amino acids. J gave up 5 bases and V 0 bases, and 5 bases lay outside the gene matches.

Ten or more counts support this clonotype. V is TRBV9 and J is TRBJ2-2; D is possibly TRBD2 (6 bases). Germline V lookup: CDR1 SGDLS, CDR2 YYNGEE. The germline V and J ends were trimmed by 0 bases and 5 bases, with 11 bases remaining between them. This CDR3 is 15 amino acids long. DNA of the CDR3: TGTGCCAGCAGCGTAGAGGGACTCTATACCGGGGAGCTGTTTTTT. This translates into CASSVEGLYTGELFF. Filled out from reference TRBV9 and TRBJ2-2, the complete variable domain reads DSGVTQTPKHLITATGQRVTLRCSPRSGDLSVYWYQQSLDQGLQFLIQYYNGEERAKGNILERFSAQQFPDLHSELNLSSLELGDSALYFCASSVEGLYTGELFFGEGSRLTVL.

This clonotype was observed many times. The chain employs TRBV20-1 and TRBJ2-3, with D possibly matching TRBD1 (6 bases). From germline, CDR1 is DFQATT and CDR2 SNEGSKA (reference sequence). V lost 1 base and J lost 6, with 11 bases in between. The CDR3 has 13 residues. CDR3 region: CSARATGLDTQYF. The CDR3 DNA is TGCAGTGCTAGAGCCACAGGGCTTGATACGCAGTATTTT.

At least ten counts were recorded for this clonotype. The V gene is TRBV5-5, the J gene TRBJ2-3; 7 bases match TRBD2. The trim removed 6 bases at V and 1 base at J, leaving 8 bases unmatched. CDR3 length: 15 residues. The germline V gene encodes CDR1 SGHKS and CDR2 YYEKEE (reference sequence). Here the CDR3 reads CASNFQRGRTDTQYF. The DNA for the CDR3 is TGTGCCAGCAACTTCCAGCGGGGACGCACAGATACGCAGTATTTT.

The sample holds many counts of this clonotype. The chain recombines TRBV27 with TRBJ2-7, with D unclear. The CDR3 extends over 15 amino acids. The V end lost 3 bases, the J end lost 2 bases, and 14 bases lay between the germline ends. Germline V gene sequence: CDR1 MNHEY, CDR2 SMNVEV (reference sequence). In DNA, the CDR3 is TGTGCCAGCAGTTTTCATCCCCCTTATACCTACGAGCAGTACTTC. Translation gives CASSFHPPYTYEQYF.